The 9 T cell receptor beta chains below come from one sample, sequenced in a study of T-cell reconstitution after alpha-beta-depleted transplantation in children listed by TCRdb under 2016. The protocol used for the library was PCR. The reads were generated on an Illumina HiSeq 2500. To normalize quantification of the TCRbeta repertoire, the TCR libraries were built with molecular barcoding that relied on unique molecular identifiers. Using fastp at Q25 and MiXCR, TCRdb reprocessed the public reads and kept productive beta chains. Merged by CDR3 protein, the rows form single entries marked with the most common genes and DNA. For this sample there are approximately 250,000 distinct CDR3 sequences; approximately 9.7% appear just once. Jointly, the top ten make up about 4.9% of the sample. The sample consisted of PBMCs from the stem cell graft donor, taken from the stem cell graft. Receptors originate from a human donor who donated a stem cell graft to a child with SCID.

This clonotype has ten or more counts. The gene calls are TRBV20-1 and TRBJ2-1; TRBD2 aligns across 9 bases. Germline-derived CDR1 and CDR2 are DFQATT and SNEGSKA (reference sequence). The CDR3 contains 16 residues. J lost 7 bases, V lost 3 bases, and 13 bases had no gene match. CDR3 sequence (DNA): TGCAGTGCTAGTCGACCGGCGGGGGGGCCGAGAAATGAGCAGTTCTTC. Translated: CSASRPAGGPRNEQFF.

At least ten counts were recorded for this clonotype. The chain recombines TRBV20-1 with TRBJ1-2; D perhaps matches TRBD1 (5 bases). Germline-derived CDR1 and CDR2 are DFQATT and SNEGSKA (reference sequence). The CDR3 loop spans 15 amino acids. The V end was cut by 3 bases, the J end by 3 bases, with 17 bases between. Here the CDR3 reads CSASGATSTDYGYTF. The CDR3 coding sequence is TGCAGTGCTAGTGGGGCGACGTCTACAGACTATGGCTACACCTTC.

This clonotype was counted ten times or more. The chain has TRBV12-3 or TRBV12-4 and TRBJ1-2; D is unclear. Deletions cut 6 bases from V and 4 bases from J, with 3 bases between. The CDR3 consists of 10 residues. CDR3 residues: CASSLYGYTF. CDR3 nucleotides: TGTGCCAGCAGCCTCTATGGCTACACCTTC.

This clonotype was seen repeatedly, ten times or more. The chain links TRBV5-1 to TRBJ2-3; 9 nucleotides match TRBD1. This CDR3 spans 16 amino acids. Germline CDR1 SGHRS, CDR2 YFSETQ. The J segment lost 2 bases and the V segment lost 4 bases, leaving 8 bases of the junction unmatched. CDR3 DNA sequence: TGCGCCAGCAGCCTTGGGACAGGGCGGGACACAGATACGCAGTATTTT. Its translation: CASSLGTGRDTDTQYF.

This clonotype was observed at least ten times. The CDR3 coding sequence is TGTGCCAGCCAATTGACAGGGGGCACAGATACGCAGTATTTT. Translated, it gives CASQLTGGTDTQYF. The gene calls are TRBV5-6 and TRBJ2-3; TRBD1 agrees at 8 bases. The CDR3 has 14 amino acids. Germline assignment: CDR1 SGHDT and CDR2 YYEEEE. J was trimmed by 1 base and V by 7 bases; bases with no gene match: 5.

This clonotype showed up many times. The rearrangement uses TRBV5-1 and TRBJ1-1, with D tentatively TRBD1 (5 bases). Trimming cost V 3 bases and J 1 base, with 10 bases left between them. CDR3 size: 14 residues. Germline lookup yields CDR1 SGHRS and CDR2 YFSETQ. The CDR3 nucleotides are TGCGCCAGCAGCTCCCGACAGAGGAACACTGAAGCTTTCTTT. Protein product: CASSSRQRNTEAFF.

This clonotype was recorded at least ten times. This chain connects TRBV20-1 to TRBJ2-5; D may match TRBD1 or TRBD2 (7 bases each). The CDR3 extends over 13 amino acids. Deletions cut 5 bases from V and 4 bases from J, with 14 bases between. Germline CDR1 and CDR2: DFQATT and SNEGSKA (reference sequence). CDR3 region: CSARQGGTETQYF. The CDR3 coding sequence is TGCAGTGCTCGCCAGGGGGGGACAGAGACCCAGTACTTC.

Many counts were recorded for this clonotype. The chain is built from TRBV25-1 and TRBJ1-2; a weak D match, TRBD1 (5 bases). Looked up from germline, CDR1 is MGHDK and CDR2 is SYGVNS. The CDR3 contains 14 residues. Trimming took 4 bases from V and 2 from J, leaving 11 bases between them. The CDR3 loop is CASSGSGRNYGYTF. The CDR3 nucleotides are TGTGCCAGCAGTGGCTCGGGACGGAACTATGGCTACACCTTC.

This chain joins TRBV5-1 and TRBJ1-1; the D gene is possibly TRBD1 (5 bases). Germline V gives CDR1 SGHRS, CDR2 YFSETQ. V was cut by 7 bases and J by 5 bases, with 21 bases left in between. This CDR3 region has 15 residues. CDR3 residues: CASLNPSQGETEAFF. For the CDR3, the DNA is TGCGCCAGCCTTAACCCGTCCCAGGGAGAGACTGAAGCTTTCTTT. The full variable domain, in which reference TRBV5-1 and TRBJ1-1 provide the parts outside the CDR3, is KAGVTQTPRYLIKTRGQQVTLSCSPISGHRSVSWYQQTPGQGLQFLFEYFSETQRNKGNFPGRFSGRQFSNSRSEMNVSTLELGDSALYLCASLNPSQGETEAFFGQGTRLTVV.